This paragraph reports one TCR beta chain. No antigen is known for it. No much larger clonotype is one base removed from it; base qualities were not supplied. Stable Graves' hyperthyroidism was defined as no progression to ophthalmopathy during 18 months of follow-up. Hyperthyroidism patients were newly diagnosed, with disease duration under 2 months, and aged 18 to 65 years. Patients with uncontrolled infections, other autoimmune diseases, pregnancy or lactation were excluded. Diagnoses relied on clinical symptoms, serum thyroxine and TRAb, thyroid ultrasound and orbital computed tomography. PBMCs were isolated from more than 8 ml of fresh peripheral blood by Ficoll-Paque density gradient centrifugation. Trizol reagent was used to extract total RNA, and RNA quality was then checked on an Agilent 2100 Bioanalyzer. The sample belongs to a study of T cells in Graves' hyperthyroidism and ophthalmopathy (dated 2019 in TCRdb). Concerning the study at large: Peripheral blood was collected at initial diagnosis, before any treatment. TCR V-J signatures able to tell the groups apart were searched for in a discovery cohort of about a hundred patients, of whom over 40 had Graves' ophthalmopathy and roughly 59 had stable Graves' hyperthyroidism. Whether ophthalmopathy could be predicted prospectively was tested in an independent validation cohort made up of about 20 hyperthyroidism patients plus 17 patients who later progressed to ophthalmopathy. For training and testing, the 100 or so patients in the discovery cohort were randomly divided in a 7:3 ratio. The study also compared thyroid tissue and blood T-cell repertoires from five or six Graves' hyperthyroidism patients. Following sampling, methimazole starting at 30 mg daily was given to hyperthyroidism patients, and high-dose intravenous methylprednisolone was given to ophthalmopathy patients. TCR Vbeta CDR3 sequencing of around 130 peripheral blood samples (over 40 ophthalmopathy, 75 hyperthyroidism and approximately 17 progressor patients) is reported in the paper. The research as a whole found: During validation, the model predicted progression to ophthalmopathy a median of around 7 months ahead of onset, with almost 71% sensitivity and about 72% specificity. A 13 V-J signature model separated ophthalmopathy from stable hyperthyroidism, with over 85% sensitivity and roughly 81% specificity in cross-validation and 80%/75% in testing. Sample size was not statistically predetermined, and blinding of investigators to group allocation was not performed. Most expanded thyroid clonotypes (frequency above 0.001) were also found in blood, which suggests that blood repertoires may mirror thyroid immune responses.

TCR beta CDR3 regions were amplified from RNA transcripts. The TCR CDR3 was subjected to a first round of RT-PCR using the HTBI primer set and the Qiagen OneStep RT-PCR kit. The libraries were constructed in a second round of multiplex PCR and then size-selected and purified. Paired-end sequencing of the libraries was performed with 100 bp reads on an Illumina HiSeq2000. The published analysis was carried out like this. SOAPnuke was used to process the raw data, removing reads that contained adapters or uncalled bases, had a mean Phred below 15, or lacked an exact match to the constant primer or identifier. COPE v1.2.5 was used to merge high-quality paired reads, and clonotypes were defined as unique nucleotide sequences. MiTCR v1.1 was used to align clonotypes to the IMGT TRBV, TRBD and TRBJ reference segments. The analysis included only V-J combinations with a frequency above 0.0001, which together covered more than 98% of the repertoires. A TCS score was defined as the ratio of F50 (clonal expansion) to E x V (chaos), with BLOSUM62-based TCRdist applied between CDR3 peptides within each V-J. Welch's t-statistics and random forest reduced fewer than 550 V-J features to around 14, which were used in a naive Bayes classifier (R e1071). Using fastp trimming at Q25 and MiXCR clonotype assembly, TCRdb reanalyzed the public sequencing data and kept in-frame beta chains. For every CDR3 protein sequence, its rows merge into one entry that carries the most common genes and DNA. The V and J calls follow TCRdb's processing rather than the paper's. For this sample the table gives under 400,000 distinct CDR3 sequences, of which about 18% were detected only once. Less than 65% of the sample rests with the top ten.

CDR1 MNHEY and CDR2 SMNVEV were looked up in the germline V gene (reference sequence). V loses 4 bases at its end and J loses 9 bases; junction bases beyond the gene matches: 4. From the cysteine through the phenylalanine, the CDR3 covers 15 amino acids. CDR3 DNA is the only sequence kept; it has 45 bases, read in frame from the first base. The sequence was obtained from a woman aged 45-60 years with Graves' hyperthyroidism. Recombination joined TRBV27 with TRBJ1-6, with 12 junctional bases fitting TRBD1. Sequenced: blood. CDR3 protein: CASSSGTGGLSPLHF. The DNA reads TGTGCCAGCAGTTCCGGGACAGGGGGCCTTTCACCCCTCCACTTT.